Given below is one T cell receptor (beta chain) in context. Its target is not known. Other DNA sequences in the sample encode the same CDR3. The CDR3 has 13 amino acids. From germline, CDR1 is SGHRS and CDR2 YFSETQ. V was pared by 0 bases and J by 7 bases, with 8 bases between. Expressed TCRB transcripts got sequenced, as all isolated RNA was reverse transcribed. The assay was immunoSEQ multiplex PCR, and TCRdb's table has in-frame clones only and misses some. The sample has fewer than 550,000 clones, roughly 10% seen once. The source of the sample is a study of beta chain features in type 1 diabetes. Study results and limitations: The naive, central memory and Treg TCRB repertoires looked more alike in patients than they did in healthy donors.

The clonotype was recovered from a woman under 30 in good health. Specimen: naive CD4+ T cells from blood. V and J are TRBV5-1 and TRBJ2-1, with a tentative D call TRBD2 (6 bases). The CDR3 bases are TGCGCCAGCAGCTTGGGCCTAGCGAATGAGCAGTTCTTC. Encoded protein: CASSLGLANEQFF.